The clone carrying this TCR beta chain was seen a few times. The data are from a study of technical replicates of blood from a few donors. V lost 3 bases and J lost 2; bases outside the gene matches: 5. The length of the CDR3 is 15 residues. Looked up from germline, CDR1 is SGDLS and CDR2 is YYNGEE. Generated by immunoSEQ multiplex PCR, the TCRdb table keeps only in-frame clones and is missing some. The table records about 70,000 clones, 86% of them present only once. The rearrangement joins TRBV9 to TRBJ1-1; TRBD1 matches at 9 bases. This clonotype was sampled from a human donor in good health. Some clones in this sample may be carry-over from other donors' samples. Sequenced: PBMCs. CDR3 sequence: CASSEEDRGNTEAFF. CDR3 in DNA: TGTGCCAGCAGCGAGGAGGACAGGGGAAACACTGAAGCTTTCTTT.